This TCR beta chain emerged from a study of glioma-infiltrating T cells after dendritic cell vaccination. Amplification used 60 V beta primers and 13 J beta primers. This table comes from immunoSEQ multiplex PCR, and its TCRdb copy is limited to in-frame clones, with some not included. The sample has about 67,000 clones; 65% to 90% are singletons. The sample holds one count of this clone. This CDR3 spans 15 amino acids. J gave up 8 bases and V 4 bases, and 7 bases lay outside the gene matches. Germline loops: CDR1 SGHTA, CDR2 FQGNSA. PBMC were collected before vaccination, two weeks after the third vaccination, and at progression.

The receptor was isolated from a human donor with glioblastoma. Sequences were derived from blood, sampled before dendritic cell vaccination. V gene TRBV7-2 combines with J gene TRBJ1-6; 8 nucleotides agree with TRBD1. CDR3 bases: TGTGCCAGCAGCTCGCGGACAGGGATGGATTCACCCCTCCACTTT. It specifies CASSSRTGMDSPLHF.